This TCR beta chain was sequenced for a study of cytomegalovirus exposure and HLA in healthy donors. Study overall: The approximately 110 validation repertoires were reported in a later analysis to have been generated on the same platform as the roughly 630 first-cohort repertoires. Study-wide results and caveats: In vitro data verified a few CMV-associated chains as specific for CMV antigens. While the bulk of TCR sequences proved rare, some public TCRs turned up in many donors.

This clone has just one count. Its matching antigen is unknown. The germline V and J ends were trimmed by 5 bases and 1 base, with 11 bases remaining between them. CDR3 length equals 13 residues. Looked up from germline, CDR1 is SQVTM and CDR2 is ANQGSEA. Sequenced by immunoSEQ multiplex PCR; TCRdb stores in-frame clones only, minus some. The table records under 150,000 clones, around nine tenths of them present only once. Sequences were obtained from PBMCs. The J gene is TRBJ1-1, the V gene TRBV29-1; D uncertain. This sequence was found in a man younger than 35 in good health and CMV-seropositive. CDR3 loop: CSVYLSENTEAFF. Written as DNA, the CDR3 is TGCAGCGTTTACTTGTCCGAGAACACTGAAGCTTTCTTT. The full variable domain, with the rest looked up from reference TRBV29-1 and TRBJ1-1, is SAVISQKPSRDICQRGTSLTIQCQVDSQVTMMFWYRQQPGQSLTLIATANQGSEATYESGFVIDKFPISRPNLTFSTLTVSNMSPEDSSIYLCSVYLSENTEAFFGQGTRLTVV.